The rows below give T cell receptor beta chains drawn from one sample of a study of blood T cells in healthy people across ages. Each CDR3 protein gets one entry after TCRdb re-called the 5' RACE reads with MiXCR. The repertoire holds hundreds of thousands of distinct CDR3 sequences, with around 20% as singletons. Sequencing was performed on blood. The source of these receptors is a man aged 65 to 79 in good health. The CDR3 runs from the conserved cysteine through the conserved F or W. A D gene is named only where the DNA matches it firmly. The listing skips clone size in some rows; elsewhere it reads once, few, many or a size class.

v_gene: TRBV7-6
j_gene: TRBJ2-3
d_gene: .
abundance: many
CDR3aa: CASSTIGPTDTQYF
CDR3nt: TGTGCCAGCAGCACCATCGGTCCTACTGATACGCAGTATTTT

v_gene: TRBV5-1
j_gene: TRBJ2-5
d_gene: TRBD2
abundance: .
CDR3aa: CASSLGGLAEETQYF
CDR3nt: TGCGCCAGCAGCTTGGGGGGACTAGCGGAAGAGACCCAGTACTTC

v_gene: TRBV20-1
j_gene: TRBJ2-1
d_gene: TRBD2
abundance: few
CDR3aa: CSALSGRGNEQFF
CDR3nt: TGCAGTGCCCTTAGCGGGAGAGGGAATGAGCAGTTCTTC

v_gene: TRBV20-1
j_gene: TRBJ2-5
d_gene: TRBD1
abundance: few
CDR3aa: CSGSRQGHLQETQYF
CDR3nt: TGCAGTGGAAGTAGACAGGGGCATCTTCAAGAGACCCAGTACTTC

v_gene: TRBV24-1
j_gene: TRBJ2-5
d_gene: .
abundance: .
CDR3aa: CATSKAVEETQYF
CDR3nt: TGTGCCACCAGTAAAGCAGTTGAAGAGACCCAGTACTTC

v_gene: TRBV10-3
j_gene: TRBJ1-2
d_gene: TRBD1
abundance: .
CDR3aa: CAISERSGENGQATRDGYTF
CDR3nt: TGTGCCATCAGTGAGAGGAGTGGAGAAAACGGACAGGCCACTAGGGATGGCTACACCTTC

v_gene: TRBV4-2
j_gene: TRBJ1-4
d_gene: TRBD1
abundance: .
CDR3aa: CASSHNRGSEKLFF
CDR3nt: TGTGCCAGCAGCCACAACAGGGGGAGTGAAAAACTGTTTTTT

v_gene: TRBV5-6
j_gene: TRBJ2-7
d_gene: .
abundance: .
CDR3aa: CASSLGGTLQGYEQYF
CDR3nt: TGTGCCAGCAGCTTGGGGGGGACGCTACAGGGCTACGAGCAGTACTTC

v_gene: TRBV3-1
j_gene: TRBJ1-2
d_gene: TRBD1
abundance: many
CDR3aa: CATEYNRGSGYTF
CDR3nt: TGTGCCACAGAGTATAACAGGGGTTCGGGCTACACCTTC

v_gene: TRBV10-3
j_gene: TRBJ1-5
d_gene: .
abundance: few
CDR3aa: CAISETGLHNQPQHF
CDR3nt: TGTGCCATCAGTGAGACAGGGCTTCACAATCAGCCCCAGCATTTT

v_gene: TRBV2
j_gene: TRBJ2-1
d_gene: TRBD2
abundance: .
CDR3aa: CASSVGLAGLYNEQFF
CDR3nt: TGTGCCAGCAGTGTGGGACTAGCGGGACTTTACAATGAGCAGTTCTTC

v_gene: TRBV24-1
j_gene: TRBJ2-5
d_gene: .
abundance: .
CDR3aa: CATSDGETQYF
CDR3nt: TGTGCCACCAGTGATGGGGAGACCCAGTACTTC

v_gene: TRBV12-3/TRBV12-4
j_gene: TRBJ2-4
d_gene: .
abundance: .
CDR3aa: CASSLRQGSAKNIQYF
CDR3nt: TGTGCCAGCAGTTTGCGGCAGGGTTCGGCCAAAAACATTCAGTACTTC

v_gene: TRBV29-1
j_gene: TRBJ2-7
d_gene: .
abundance: many
CDR3aa: CSVEDNYEQYF
CDR3nt: TGCAGCGTTGAGGACAACTACGAGCAGTACTTC

v_gene: TRBV29-1
j_gene: TRBJ2-7
d_gene: .
abundance: many
CDR3aa: CSVENTYEQYF
CDR3nt: TGCAGCGTTGAAAATACCTACGAGCAGTACTTC

v_gene: TRBV2
j_gene: TRBJ2-7
d_gene: TRBD2
abundance: .
CDR3aa: CASSQPLAGENYEQYF
CDR3nt: TGTGCCAGCAGTCAACCTCTAGCGGGAGAAAACTACGAGCAGTACTTC

v_gene: TRBV4-1
j_gene: TRBJ1-4
d_gene: TRBD1
abundance: few
CDR3aa: CASSQTGEVWEKLFF
CDR3nt: TGCGCCAGCAGCCAGACAGGGGAAGTGTGGGAAAAGCTGTTTTTT

v_gene: TRBV10-1
j_gene: TRBJ2-3
d_gene: .
abundance: few
CDR3aa: CASRLGQPSGTDTQYF
CDR3nt: TGCGCCAGCAGATTAGGACAGCCGTCGGGCACAGATACGCAGTATTTT

v_gene: TRBV2
j_gene: TRBJ2-7
d_gene: TRBD1
abundance: many
CDR3aa: CASKGQDFSYEQYF
CDR3nt: TGTGCCAGCAAGGGACAGGATTTCTCCTACGAGCAGTACTTC

v_gene: TRBV20-1
j_gene: TRBJ2-1
d_gene: TRBD1
abundance: .
CDR3aa: CSASRGDRGYNEQFF
CDR3nt: TGCAGTGCTAGTAGGGGGGACAGGGGCTACAATGAGCAGTTCTTC

v_gene: TRBV3-1
j_gene: TRBJ2-1
d_gene: .
abundance: .
CDR3aa: CASKGDHHEQFF
CDR3nt: TGTGCCAGCAAGGGGGATCATCATGAGCAGTTCTTC

v_gene: TRBV28
j_gene: TRBJ1-1
d_gene: TRBD1
abundance: .
CDR3aa: CASSPGGAVNTEAFF
CDR3nt: TGTGCCAGCAGCCCAGGGGGCGCAGTGAACACTGAAGCTTTCTTT

v_gene: TRBV6-2/TRBV6-3
j_gene: TRBJ2-1
d_gene: .
abundance: many
CDR3aa: CASSLPYNEQFF
CDR3nt: TGTGCCAGCAGTTTGCCCTACAATGAGCAGTTCTTC

v_gene: TRBV25-1
j_gene: TRBJ1-4
d_gene: .
abundance: .
CDR3aa: CASSAELRDSNEKLFF
CDR3nt: TGTGCCAGCAGTGCGGAGCTCCGTGACTCTAATGAAAAACTGTTTTTT

v_gene: TRBV9
j_gene: TRBJ2-5
d_gene: TRBD2
abundance: few
CDR3aa: CASSVAWREGQETQYF
CDR3nt: TGTGCCAGCAGCGTAGCTTGGCGGGAGGGCCAAGAGACCCAGTACTTC

v_gene: TRBV10-3
j_gene: TRBJ2-6
d_gene: .
abundance: few
CDR3aa: CATLDSSGANVLTF
CDR3nt: TGTGCCACTCTGGACAGTTCTGGGGCCAACGTCCTGACTTTC

v_gene: TRBV7-2
j_gene: TRBJ2-2
d_gene: TRBD2
abundance: few
CDR3aa: CASSAGTSGKTGELFF
CDR3nt: TGTGCCAGCAGCGCCGGGACTAGCGGAAAGACCGGGGAGCTGTTTTTT

v_gene: TRBV3-1
j_gene: TRBJ2-2
d_gene: .
abundance: .
CDR3aa: CASSQVGEAGELFF
CDR3nt: TGTGCCAGCAGCCAAGTAGGGGAGGCCGGGGAGCTGTTTTTT

v_gene: TRBV14
j_gene: TRBJ2-7
d_gene: .
abundance: .
CDR3aa: CASSQVGLVGTYEQYF
CDR3nt: TGTGCCAGCAGCCAAGTTGGTCTAGTGGGGACCTACGAGCAGTACTTC

v_gene: TRBV3-1
j_gene: TRBJ2-1
d_gene: .
abundance: few
CDR3aa: CASSPLTGHEQFF
CDR3nt: TGTGCCAGCAGCCCCCTCACCGGGCATGAGCAGTTCTTC

v_gene: TRBV27
j_gene: TRBJ1-1
d_gene: .
abundance: .
CDR3aa: CASTPGRGRNTEAFF
CDR3nt: TGTGCCAGCACCCCTGGAAGGGGTCGGAACACTGAAGCTTTCTTT

v_gene: TRBV15
j_gene: TRBJ2-5
d_gene: .
abundance: .
CDR3aa: CATSRAVSVGETQYF
CDR3nt: TGTGCCACCAGCAGAGCTGTTAGCGTGGGGGAGACCCAGTACTTC

v_gene: TRBV6-5
j_gene: TRBJ2-7
d_gene: .
abundance: .
CDR3aa: CASTNFGEQYF
CDR3nt: TGTGCCAGCACAAACTTCGGCGAGCAGTACTTC

v_gene: TRBV20-1
j_gene: TRBJ2-1
d_gene: .
abundance: .
CDR3aa: CSATDVFLPYNEQFF
CDR3nt: TGCAGTGCGACAGATGTCTTCCTCCCCTACAATGAGCAGTTCTTC

v_gene: TRBV4-3
j_gene: TRBJ2-1
d_gene: TRBD1
abundance: few
CDR3aa: CASSQLTGTGGVNEQFF
CDR3nt: TGCGCCAGCAGCCAACTCACCGGGACAGGTGGGGTTAATGAGCAGTTCTTC

v_gene: TRBV20-1
j_gene: TRBJ2-7
d_gene: .
abundance: few
CDR3aa: CSAGGSFHEQYF
CDR3nt: TGCAGTGCTGGGGGGAGTTTCCACGAGCAGTACTTC

v_gene: TRBV28
j_gene: TRBJ1-5
d_gene: .
abundance: .
CDR3aa: CASTGYSNQPQHF
CDR3nt: TGTGCCAGTACAGGTTATAGCAATCAGCCCCAGCATTTT

v_gene: TRBV7-2
j_gene: TRBJ2-1
d_gene: .
abundance: many
CDR3aa: CASSPTRGAFNEQFF
CDR3nt: TGTGCCAGCAGCCCCACGCGGGGTGCTTTCAATGAGCAGTTCTTC

v_gene: TRBV27
j_gene: TRBJ1-6
d_gene: .
abundance: .
CDR3aa: CASSLVSSVALHF
CDR3nt: TGTGCCAGCAGTTTAGTTAGTTCAGTGGCCCTCCACTTT

v_gene: TRBV25-1
j_gene: TRBJ2-5
d_gene: .
abundance: .
CDR3aa: CASSEATGTYYEQCF
CDR3nt: TGTGCCAGCAGTGAGGCAACAGGGACCTACTACGAGCAGTGCTTC

v_gene: TRBV7-7
j_gene: TRBJ2-1
d_gene: .
abundance: .
CDR3aa: CASSCPGGQVSGSTYNEQFF
CDR3nt: TGTGCTAGCAGCTGCCCAGGGGGTCAGGTGAGCGGGAGCACGTACAATGAGCAGTTCTTC

v_gene: TRBV9
j_gene: TRBJ2-2
d_gene: .
abundance: .
CDR3aa: CASSVDAGVTGELFF
CDR3nt: TGTGCCAGCAGCGTAGACGCTGGAGTCACCGGGGAGCTGTTTTTT

v_gene: TRBV20-1
j_gene: TRBJ2-5
d_gene: TRBD2
abundance: .
CDR3aa: CSAKDIAGGGEAQYF
CDR3nt: TGCAGTGCTAAAGATATAGCGGGAGGGGGAGAGGCCCAGTACTTC

v_gene: TRBV20-1
j_gene: TRBJ2-1
d_gene: TRBD2
abundance: few
CDR3aa: CSARLTSGGANEQFF
CDR3nt: TGCAGTGCTAGACTGACTAGCGGGGGGGCCAATGAGCAGTTCTTC

v_gene: TRBV6-5
j_gene: TRBJ1-2
d_gene: TRBD1
abundance: .
CDR3aa: CASSLDRWRGYTF
CDR3nt: TGTGCCAGCAGTTTGGACAGGTGGAGGGGCTACACCTTC

v_gene: TRBV2
j_gene: TRBJ2-5
d_gene: TRBD2
abundance: .
CDR3aa: CAGRLAGETQYF
CDR3nt: TGTGCCGGACGACTAGCGGGAGAGACCCAGTACTTC

v_gene: TRBV20-1
j_gene: TRBJ2-5
d_gene: .
abundance: .
CDR3aa: CSARDYDFQETQYF
CDR3nt: TGCAGTGCTAGAGATTATGATTTCCAAGAGACCCAGTACTTC

v_gene: TRBV4-1
j_gene: TRBJ2-5
d_gene: .
abundance: .
CDR3aa: CASSQDGRVEETQYF
CDR3nt: TGCGCCAGCAGCCAAGATGGTAGGGTTGAAGAGACCCAGTACTTC

v_gene: TRBV5-1
j_gene: TRBJ2-3
d_gene: TRBD2
abundance: .
CDR3aa: CASSQGLGTSGGARDTQYF
CDR3nt: TGCGCCAGCAGCCAAGGTCTGGGGACTAGCGGGGGGGCCAGAGATACGCAGTATTTT

v_gene: TRBV20-1
j_gene: TRBJ2-3
d_gene: TRBD2
abundance: .
CDR3aa: CSATPRSGRLDTQYF
CDR3nt: TGCAGTGCTACCCCCCGTAGCGGGAGACTAGATACGCAGTATTTT

v_gene: TRBV7-8
j_gene: TRBJ2-2
d_gene: .
abundance: few
CDR3aa: CASSVIQGANTGELFF
CDR3nt: TGTGCCAGCAGCGTCATACAGGGCGCGAACACCGGGGAGCTGTTTTTT

v_gene: TRBV7-2
j_gene: TRBJ2-3
d_gene: TRBD1
abundance: .
CDR3aa: CASSQDRVSDTQYF
CDR3nt: TGTGCCAGCAGCCAGGACAGGGTCTCAGATACGCAGTATTTT

v_gene: TRBV18
j_gene: TRBJ2-6
d_gene: .
abundance: few
CDR3aa: CASSPSLAHRGGSGANVLTF
CDR3nt: TGTGCCAGCTCACCATCTCTAGCTCACAGGGGAGGCTCTGGGGCCAACGTCCTGACTTTC

v_gene: TRBV20-1
j_gene: TRBJ2-5
d_gene: TRBD1
abundance: few
CDR3aa: CSARLTGGVEETQYF
CDR3nt: TGCAGTGCTAGGTTGACAGGGGGGGTGGAAGAGACCCAGTACTTC

v_gene: TRBV29-1
j_gene: TRBJ2-5
d_gene: .
abundance: few
CDR3aa: CSVEGASLTQETQYF
CDR3nt: TGCAGCGTTGAAGGGGCCAGCCTGACCCAAGAGACCCAGTACTTC

v_gene: TRBV29-1
j_gene: TRBJ1-1
d_gene: .
abundance: .
CDR3aa: CSVLKTAMNTEAFF
CDR3nt: TGCAGCGTTCTAAAGACAGCAATGAACACTGAAGCTTTCTTT

v_gene: TRBV7-2
j_gene: TRBJ2-3
d_gene: TRBD2
abundance: once
CDR3aa: CASSHRGLAGGSTQYF
CDR3nt: TGTGCCAGCAGCCACAGGGGACTAGCGGGAGGATCCACGCAGTATTTT